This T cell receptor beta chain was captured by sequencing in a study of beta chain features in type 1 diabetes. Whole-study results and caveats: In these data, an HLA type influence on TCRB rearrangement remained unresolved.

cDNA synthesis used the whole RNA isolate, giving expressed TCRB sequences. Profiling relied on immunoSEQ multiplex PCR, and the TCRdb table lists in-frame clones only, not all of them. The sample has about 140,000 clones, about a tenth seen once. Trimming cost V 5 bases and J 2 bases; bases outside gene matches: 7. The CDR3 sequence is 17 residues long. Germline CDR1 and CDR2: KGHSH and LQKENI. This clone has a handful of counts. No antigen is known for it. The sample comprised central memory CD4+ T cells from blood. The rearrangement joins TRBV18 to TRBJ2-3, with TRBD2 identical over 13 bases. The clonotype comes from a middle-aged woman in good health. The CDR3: CASSSPGTSGVTDTQYF. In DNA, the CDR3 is TGTGCCAGCTCAAGCCCCGGGACTAGCGGGGTCACAGATACGCAGTATTTT.